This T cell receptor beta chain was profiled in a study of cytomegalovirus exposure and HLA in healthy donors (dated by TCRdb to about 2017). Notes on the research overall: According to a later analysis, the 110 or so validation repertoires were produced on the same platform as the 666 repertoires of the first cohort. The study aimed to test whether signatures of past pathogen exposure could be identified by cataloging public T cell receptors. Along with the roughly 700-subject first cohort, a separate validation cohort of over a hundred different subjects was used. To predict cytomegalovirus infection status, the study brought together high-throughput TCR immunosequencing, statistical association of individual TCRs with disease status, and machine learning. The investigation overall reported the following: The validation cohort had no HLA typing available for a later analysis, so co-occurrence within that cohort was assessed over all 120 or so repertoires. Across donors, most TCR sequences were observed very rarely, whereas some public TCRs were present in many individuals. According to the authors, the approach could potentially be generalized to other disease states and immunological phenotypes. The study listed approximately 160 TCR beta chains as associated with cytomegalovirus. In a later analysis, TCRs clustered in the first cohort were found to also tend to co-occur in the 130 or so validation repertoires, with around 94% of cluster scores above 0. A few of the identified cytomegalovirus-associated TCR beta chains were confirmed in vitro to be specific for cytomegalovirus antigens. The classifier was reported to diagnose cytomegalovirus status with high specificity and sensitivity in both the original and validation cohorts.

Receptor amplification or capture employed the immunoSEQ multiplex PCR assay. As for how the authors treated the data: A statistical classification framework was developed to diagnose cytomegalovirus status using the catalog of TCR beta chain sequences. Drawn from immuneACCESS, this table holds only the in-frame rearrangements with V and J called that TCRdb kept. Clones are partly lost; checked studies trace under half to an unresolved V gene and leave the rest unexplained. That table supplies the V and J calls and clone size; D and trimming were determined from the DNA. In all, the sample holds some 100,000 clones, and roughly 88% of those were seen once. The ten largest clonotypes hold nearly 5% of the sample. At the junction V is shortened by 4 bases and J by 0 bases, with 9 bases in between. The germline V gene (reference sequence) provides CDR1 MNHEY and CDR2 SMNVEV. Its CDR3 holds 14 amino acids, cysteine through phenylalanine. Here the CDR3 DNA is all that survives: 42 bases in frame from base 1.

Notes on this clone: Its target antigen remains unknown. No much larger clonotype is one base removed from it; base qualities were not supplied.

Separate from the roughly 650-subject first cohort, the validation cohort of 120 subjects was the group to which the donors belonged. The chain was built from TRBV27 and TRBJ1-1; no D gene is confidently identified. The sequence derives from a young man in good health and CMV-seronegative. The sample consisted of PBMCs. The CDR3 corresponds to CASSSIFMNTEAFF. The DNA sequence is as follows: TGTGCCAGCAGTTCTATTTTCATGAACACTGAAGCTTTCTTT.